What follows is one T cell receptor beta chain and its context. V shed 9 bases and J 4 bases; nucleotides not matched to a gene: 4. The germline CDR1 and CDR2 sequences are LNHDA and SQIVND (reference sequence). The CDR3 is made up of 13 amino acids. This sample stems from a study of T cells in Graves' hyperthyroidism and ophthalmopathy. It was RNA transcripts that yielded the amplified TCR beta CDR3 regions. The HTBI set primed first-round TCR CDR3 RT-PCR. In TCRdb, the multiplex PCR reads were re-called with MiXCR into one record per CDR3 protein. The table lists 500,000 to 550,000 distinct CDR3 sequences, roughly 21% of them singletons, with about 50% in the top ten.

The chain links TRBV19 to TRBJ2-1, with 9 bases lining up with TRBD1. The clonotype originates from a man between 40 and 49 years old with Graves' ophthalmopathy. Sequenced material: blood. CDR3 in amino acids: CASNRGPYNEQFF. As DNA, the CDR3 is TGTGCCAGCAACAGGGGGCCTTACAATGAGCAGTTCTTC.